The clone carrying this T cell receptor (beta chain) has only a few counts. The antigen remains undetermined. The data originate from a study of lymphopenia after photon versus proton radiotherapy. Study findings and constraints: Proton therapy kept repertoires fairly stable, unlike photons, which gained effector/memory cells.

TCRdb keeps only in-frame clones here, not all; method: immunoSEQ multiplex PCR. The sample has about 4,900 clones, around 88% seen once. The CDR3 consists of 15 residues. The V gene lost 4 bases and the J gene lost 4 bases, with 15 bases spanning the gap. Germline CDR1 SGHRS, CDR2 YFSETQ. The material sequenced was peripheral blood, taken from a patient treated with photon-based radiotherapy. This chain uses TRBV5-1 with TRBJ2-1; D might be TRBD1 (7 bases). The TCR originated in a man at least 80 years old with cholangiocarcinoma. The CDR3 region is CASSAQGGAYNEQFF. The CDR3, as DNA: TGCGCCAGCAGCGCGCAGGGGGGTGCTTACAATGAGCAGTTCTTC.